This T cell receptor beta chain was recorded in a study of immune heterogeneity within non-small cell lung tumors. Bulk tumor genomic DNA (about 590 ng per sample) served as template. Biopsy collection occurred during surgery, with several far-apart biopsies per primary tumor. Before undergoing curative surgery, patients had newly diagnosed non-small cell lung cancer that was untreated. Patients newly diagnosed with non-small cell lung cancer and having curative-intent surgery served as donors. From germline, CDR1 is MNHNS and CDR2 SASEGT. This CDR3 is built from 13 residues. V shed 9 bases and J 6 bases; nucleotides not matched to a gene: 6. Multiplex PCR with 32 V and 13 J primers amplified TCR beta CDR3. TCRdb re-called the multiplex PCR reads with MiXCR, one entry per CDR3 protein. The profile shows tens of thousands of distinct CDR3 sequences, 25% to 35% of them singletons. Study-level points and caveats: Identical dominant CDR3 beta clonotypes were found recurring across a patient's tumor sites, along with site-unique high-frequency clones. Significant yet moderate, the positive correlation between local T-cell clonality and local tumor mutational burden reached an R of about 0.33. Largely, high-frequency T-cell receptor beta clonotypes differed from one individual patient to another.

This clonotype was recorded at least ten times. As yet, its antigen is unknown. The chain couples TRBV6-1 to TRBJ2-2, with 8 bases matching TRBD2. The sequence was collected from a man aged 40-49 years with non-small cell lung cancer. Material: lung tumor tissue. CDR3 nucleotides: TGTGCCAGTCGGGAGGGCCGATCCGGGGAGCTGTTTTTT. This encodes CASREGRSGELFF.